Below, 2 T cell receptor beta chains from the same sample are listed, as sequenced in a study of preoperative IRX-2 immunotherapy in early breast cancer. Described treatment: preoperative locoregional IRX-2 cytokine immunotherapy. The assay was immunoSEQ multiplex PCR, and TCRdb's table has in-frame clones only and misses some. The data contain 40,000 to 50,000 clones, 77% of them seen just once; the ten biggest clones take up approximately 1%. Sequenced material: tumor tissue, taken after IRX-2 immunotherapy. Source of these receptors: a human donor with breast cancer.

This chain links TRBV18 with TRBJ1-1; D may be TRBD1 (5 bases). The length of the CDR3 is 13 residues. Between the trimmed V and J ends, which lost 3 bases and 1 base, there was a span of 6 bases. Germline values: CDR1 KGHSH, CDR2 LQKENI. CDR3 DNA: TGTGCCAGCTCACCCGGGGGGAACACTGAAGCTTTCTTT. Residues: CASSPGGNTEAFF. The complete variable domain, with remaining parts taken from reference TRBV18 and TRBJ1-1, reads NAGVMQNPRHLVRRRGQEARLRCSPMKGHSHVYWYRQLPEEGLKFMVYLQKENIIDESGMPKERFSAEFPKEGPSILRIQQVVRGDSAAYFCASSPGGNTEAFFGQGTRLTVV.

The chain uses TRBV30 and TRBJ1-3; D perhaps matches TRBD1 (5 bases). V lost 5 bases and J lost 2, with 13 bases in between. CDR3 length: 14 amino acids. The germline V gene has CDR1 GTSNPN and CDR2 SVGIG (reference sequence). CDR3 bases: TGTGCCTGGGGGGGTTGGCCAACTGGAAACACCATATATTTT. Protein sequence: CAWGGWPTGNTIYF.